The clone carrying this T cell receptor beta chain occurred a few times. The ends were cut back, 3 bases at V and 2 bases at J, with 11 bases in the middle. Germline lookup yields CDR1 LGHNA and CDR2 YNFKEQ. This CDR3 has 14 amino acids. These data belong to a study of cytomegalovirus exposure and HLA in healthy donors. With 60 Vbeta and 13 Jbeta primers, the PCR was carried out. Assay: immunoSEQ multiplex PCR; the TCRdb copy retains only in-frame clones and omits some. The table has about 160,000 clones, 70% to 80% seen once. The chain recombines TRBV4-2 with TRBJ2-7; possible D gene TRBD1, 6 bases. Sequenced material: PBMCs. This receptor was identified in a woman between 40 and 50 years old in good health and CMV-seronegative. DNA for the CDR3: TGTGCCAGCAGCCATACAGGGCCCCCCTACGAGCAGTACTTC. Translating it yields CASSHTGPPYEQYF.